This T cell receptor beta chain was identified during a study of blood T cell repertoires in COVID-19. Study context: T cells, B-cell-depleted T cells, or PBMCs provided the cDNA or gDNA that served as material.

This CDR3 spans 15 amino acids. Trimming cost V 6 bases and J 1 base, with 15 bases left between them. The germline V gene encodes CDR1 MNHEY and CDR2 SVGAGI. Under the authors' procedure: The authors estimated nucleated cell counts from reference gene primer amplification. Data came from immunoSEQ multiplex PCR; TCRdb stores just in-frame clones and leaves some out. The V and J calls and clone size come from that table; D and trimming were worked out from the DNA. Here the sample spans 340,000 or so clones, 80% to 90% being singletons. The TCR originated in a man over 45 with active or convalescent COVID-19. The chain uses TRBV6-5 and TRBJ1-1, with a possible D match to TRBD1 (6 bases). The sample taken for sequencing was peripheral blood. CDR3 amino acids: CASRPRTARNTEAFF. The CDR3 region has the DNA TGTGCCAGCAGACCAAGGACAGCCCGGAACACTGAAGCTTTCTTT.